Sequencing of this T cell receptor (beta chain) was carried out in a study of blood T cell repertoires in COVID-19. The count of this clone is one. Per the original data handling: Nucleated cell number was recorded as an estimate derived from reference gene primer amplification. The assay was immunoSEQ multiplex PCR, and TCRdb's table has in-frame clones only and misses some. From that table come the V and J calls and clone size; the DNA was used to work out D and trimming. The table records 56,000 or so clones, roughly 89% of them present only once. The germline V and J ends were trimmed by 2 bases and 9 bases, with 9 bases remaining between them. The CDR3 consists of 13 residues. Germline loops: CDR1 SGHDT, CDR2 YYEEEE.

The chain couples TRBV5-6 to TRBJ1-6; D not certain. This TCR was sampled from a man over 45 with acute or convalescent COVID-19. Sequenced material: peripheral blood. This chain's CDR3 is CASSFSRGSPLHF. In DNA form, the CDR3 reads TGTGCCAGCAGCTTTTCGCGGGGTTCACCCCTCCACTTT.